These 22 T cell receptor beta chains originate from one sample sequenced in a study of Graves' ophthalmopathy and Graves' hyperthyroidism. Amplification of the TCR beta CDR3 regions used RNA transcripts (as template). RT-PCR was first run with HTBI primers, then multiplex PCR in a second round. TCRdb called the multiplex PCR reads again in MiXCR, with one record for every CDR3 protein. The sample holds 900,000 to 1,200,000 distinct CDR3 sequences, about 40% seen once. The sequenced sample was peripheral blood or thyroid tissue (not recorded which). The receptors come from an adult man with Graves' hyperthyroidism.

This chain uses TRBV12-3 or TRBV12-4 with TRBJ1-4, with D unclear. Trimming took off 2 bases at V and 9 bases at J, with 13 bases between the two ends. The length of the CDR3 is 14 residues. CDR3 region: CASSLRLGPQKLFF. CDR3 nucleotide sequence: TGTGCCAGCAGTTTAAGACTGGGCCCGCAAAAACTGTTTTTT.

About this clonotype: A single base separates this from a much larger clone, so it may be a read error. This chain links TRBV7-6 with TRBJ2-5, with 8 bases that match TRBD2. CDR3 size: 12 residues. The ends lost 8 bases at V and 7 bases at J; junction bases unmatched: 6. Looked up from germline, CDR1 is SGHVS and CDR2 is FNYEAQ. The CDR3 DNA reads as TGTGCCAGCGGGACGGCGGGAGGGACCCAGTACTTC. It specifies CASGTAGGTQYF.

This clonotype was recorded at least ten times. The DNA of the CDR3 is TGTGCCACCAGTGATGTCTCGGGTTTCGGGGAGCTGTTTTTT. Amino acids: CATSDVSGFGELFF. The chain combines TRBV24-1 with TRBJ2-2, with D uncertain. V was pared by 3 bases and J by 7 bases, with 11 bases between. Germline V CDR1 and CDR2: KGHDR, SFDVKD. The CDR3 consists of 14 residues.

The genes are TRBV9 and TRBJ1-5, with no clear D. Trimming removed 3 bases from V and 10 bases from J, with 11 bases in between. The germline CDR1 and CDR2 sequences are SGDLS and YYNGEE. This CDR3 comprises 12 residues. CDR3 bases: TGTGCCAGCAGCGCCAATCCATCACCCCAGCATTTT. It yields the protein CASSANPSPQHF.

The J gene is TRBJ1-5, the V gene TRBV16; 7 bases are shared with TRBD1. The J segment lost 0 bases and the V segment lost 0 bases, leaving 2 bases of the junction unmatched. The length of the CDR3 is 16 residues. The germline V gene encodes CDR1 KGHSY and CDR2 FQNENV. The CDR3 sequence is CASSQSRTGSNQPQHF. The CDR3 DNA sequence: TGTGCCAGCAGCCAATCCCGGACAGGTAGCAATCAGCCCCAGCATTTT.

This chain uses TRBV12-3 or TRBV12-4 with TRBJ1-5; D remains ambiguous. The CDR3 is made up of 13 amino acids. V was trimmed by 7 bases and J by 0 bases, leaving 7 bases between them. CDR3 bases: TGTGCCAGCACTTTCAATAGCAATCAGCCCCAGCATTTT. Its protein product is CASTFNSNQPQHF.

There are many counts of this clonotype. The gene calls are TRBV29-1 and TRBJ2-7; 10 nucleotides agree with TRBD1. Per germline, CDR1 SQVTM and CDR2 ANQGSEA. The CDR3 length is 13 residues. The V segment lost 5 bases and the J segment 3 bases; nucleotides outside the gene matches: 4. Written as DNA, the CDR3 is TGCAGCGTTTGGGACAGGGGACACTACGAGCAGTACTTC. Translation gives CSVWDRGHYEQYF.

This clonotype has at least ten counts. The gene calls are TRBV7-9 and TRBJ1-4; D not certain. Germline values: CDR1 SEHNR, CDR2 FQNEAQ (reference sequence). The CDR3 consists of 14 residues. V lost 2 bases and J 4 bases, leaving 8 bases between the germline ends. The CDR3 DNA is TGTGCCAGCAGCTTACGGGAAAGTAATGAAAAACTGTTTTTT. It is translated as CASSLRESNEKLFF.

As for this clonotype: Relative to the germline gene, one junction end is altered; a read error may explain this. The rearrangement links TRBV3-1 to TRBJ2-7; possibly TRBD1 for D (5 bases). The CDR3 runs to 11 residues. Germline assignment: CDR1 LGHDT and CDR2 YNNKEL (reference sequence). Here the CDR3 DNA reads TGTGCCAGCAGTTACAGGTACGAGCGGTACTTC. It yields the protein CASSYRYERYF.

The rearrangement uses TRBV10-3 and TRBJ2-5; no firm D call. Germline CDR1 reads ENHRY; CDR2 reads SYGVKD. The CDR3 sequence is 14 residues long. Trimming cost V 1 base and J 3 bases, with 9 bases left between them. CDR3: CAISEWRDEETQYF. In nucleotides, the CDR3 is TGTGCCATCAGTGAGTGGAGAGATGAAGAGACCCAGTACTTC.

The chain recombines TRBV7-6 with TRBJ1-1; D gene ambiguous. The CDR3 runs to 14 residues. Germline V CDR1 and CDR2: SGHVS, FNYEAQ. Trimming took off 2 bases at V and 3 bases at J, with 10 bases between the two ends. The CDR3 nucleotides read TGTGCCAGCAGCTTACGCACAGTGCACACTGAAGCTTTCTTT. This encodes CASSLRTVHTEAFF.

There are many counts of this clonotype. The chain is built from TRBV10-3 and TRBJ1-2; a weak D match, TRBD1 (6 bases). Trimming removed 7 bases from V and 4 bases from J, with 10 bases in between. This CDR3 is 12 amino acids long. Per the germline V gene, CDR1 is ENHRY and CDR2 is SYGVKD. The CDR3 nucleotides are TGTGCCATCAACCAGGGGTTCTATGGCTACACCTTC. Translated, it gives CAINQGFYGYTF.

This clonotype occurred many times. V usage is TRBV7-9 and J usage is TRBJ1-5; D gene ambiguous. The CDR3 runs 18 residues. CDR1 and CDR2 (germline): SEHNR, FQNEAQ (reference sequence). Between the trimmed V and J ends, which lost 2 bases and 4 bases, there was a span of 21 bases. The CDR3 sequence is CASSLSSIRGVGNQPQHF. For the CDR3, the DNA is TGTGCCAGCAGCTTATCATCCATCCGAGGCGTAGGGAATCAGCCCCAGCATTTT.

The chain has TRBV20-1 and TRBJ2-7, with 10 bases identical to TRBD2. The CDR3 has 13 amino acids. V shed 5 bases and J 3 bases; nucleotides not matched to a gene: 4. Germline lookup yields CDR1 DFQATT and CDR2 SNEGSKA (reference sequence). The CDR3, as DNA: TGCAGTGCTCTAGCGGGAGAGAACTACGAGCAGTACTTC. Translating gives CSALAGENYEQYF.

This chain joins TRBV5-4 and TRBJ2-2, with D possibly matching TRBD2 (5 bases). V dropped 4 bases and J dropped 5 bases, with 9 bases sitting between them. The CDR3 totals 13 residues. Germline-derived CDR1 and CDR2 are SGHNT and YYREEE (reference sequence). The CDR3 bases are TGTGCCAGCAGCGGGAGTTATACCGGGGAGCTGTTTTTT. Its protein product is CASSGSYTGELFF.

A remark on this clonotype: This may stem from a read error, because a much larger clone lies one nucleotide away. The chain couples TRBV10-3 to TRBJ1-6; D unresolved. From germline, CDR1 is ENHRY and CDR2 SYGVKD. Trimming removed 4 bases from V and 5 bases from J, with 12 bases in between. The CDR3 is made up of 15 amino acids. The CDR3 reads CAISASGFDNSPLHF. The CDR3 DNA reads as TGTGCCATCAGTGCCTCGGGTTTCGATAATTCACCCCTCCACTTT.

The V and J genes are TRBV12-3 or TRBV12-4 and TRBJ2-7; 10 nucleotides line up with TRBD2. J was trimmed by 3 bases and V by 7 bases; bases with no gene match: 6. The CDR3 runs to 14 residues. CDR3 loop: CASTRTSGIYEQYF. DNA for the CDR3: TGTGCCAGCACCCGGACTAGCGGCATCTACGAGCAGTACTTC.

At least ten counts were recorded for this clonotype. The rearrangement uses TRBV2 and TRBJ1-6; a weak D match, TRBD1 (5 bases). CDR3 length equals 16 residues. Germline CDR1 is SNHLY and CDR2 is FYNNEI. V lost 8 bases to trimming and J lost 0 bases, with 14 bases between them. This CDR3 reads CASWGGVSSYNSPLHF. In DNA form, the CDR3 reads TGTGCCAGCTGGGGGGGAGTGAGCTCCTATAATTCACCCCTCCACTTT.

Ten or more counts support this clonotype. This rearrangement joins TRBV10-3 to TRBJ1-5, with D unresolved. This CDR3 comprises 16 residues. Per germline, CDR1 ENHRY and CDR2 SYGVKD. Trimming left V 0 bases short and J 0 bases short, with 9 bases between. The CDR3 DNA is TGTGCCATCAGTGAGTCTGTCGGCCGTAGCAATCAGCCCCAGCATTTT. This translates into CAISESVGRSNQPQHF.

CDR3 in DNA: TGTGCCAGCAGCAAGGGACAGGTCTTAGGGACCCAGTACTTC. Its protein product is CASSKGQVLGTQYF. The J gene is TRBJ2-5, the V gene TRBV7-3, with 8 nucleotides matching TRBD1. V lost 5 bases, J lost 7 bases, and 9 bases stayed unmatched. The CDR3 runs to 14 residues. Germline CDR1 reads SGHTA; CDR2 reads FQGTGA.

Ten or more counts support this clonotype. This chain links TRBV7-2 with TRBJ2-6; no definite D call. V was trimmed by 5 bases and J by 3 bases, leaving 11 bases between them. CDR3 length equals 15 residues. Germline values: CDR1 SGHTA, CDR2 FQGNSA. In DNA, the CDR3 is TGTGCCAGCAGCCTAGGGTTGAGTGGGGCCAACGTCCTGACTTTC. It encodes CASSLGLSGANVLTF.

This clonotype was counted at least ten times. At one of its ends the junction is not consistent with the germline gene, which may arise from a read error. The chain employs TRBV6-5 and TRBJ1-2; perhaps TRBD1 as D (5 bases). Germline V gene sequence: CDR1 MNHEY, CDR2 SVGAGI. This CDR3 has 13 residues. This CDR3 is CASTTANQYGYTF. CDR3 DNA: TGTGCGAGCACGACAGCGAACCAGTATGGCTACACCTTC.